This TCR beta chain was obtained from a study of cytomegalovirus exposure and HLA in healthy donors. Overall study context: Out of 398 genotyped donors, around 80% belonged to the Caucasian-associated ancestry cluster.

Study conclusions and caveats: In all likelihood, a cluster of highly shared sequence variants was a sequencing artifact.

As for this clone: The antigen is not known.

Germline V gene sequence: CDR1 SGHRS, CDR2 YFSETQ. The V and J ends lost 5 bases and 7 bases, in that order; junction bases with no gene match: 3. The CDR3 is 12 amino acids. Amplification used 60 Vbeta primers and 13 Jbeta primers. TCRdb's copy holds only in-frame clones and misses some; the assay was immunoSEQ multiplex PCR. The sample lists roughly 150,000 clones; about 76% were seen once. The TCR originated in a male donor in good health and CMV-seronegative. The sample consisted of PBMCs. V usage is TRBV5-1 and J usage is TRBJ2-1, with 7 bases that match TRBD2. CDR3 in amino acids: CASRPGLNEQFF. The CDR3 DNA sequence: TGCGCCAGCAGACCGGGACTAAATGAGCAGTTCTTC.